The 20 T cell receptor beta chains reported below all come from one sample, sequenced in a study of beta chain features in type 1 diabetes. Expressed TCRB transcripts were sequenced, since all the RNA that had been isolated was reverse transcribed. TCRdb's table, derived via immunoSEQ multiplex PCR, lists solely in-frame clones and lacks some. Here the sample spans 860,000 or so clones, about a sixth being singletons. The sample consisted of naive CD4+ T cells from blood. The receptors derive from a woman aged 18-29 years in good health.

The V gene is TRBV11-1, the J gene TRBJ1-1; D ambiguous. V gave up 5 bases and J gave up 1 base, with 11 bases separating them. This CDR3 contains 14 residues. CDR1 is SGHAT and CDR2 is FQDESV in the germline V gene (reference sequence). CDR3: CASSPLTQNTEAFF. The DNA of the CDR3 is TGTGCCAGCAGCCCATTGACACAGAACACTGAAGCTTTCTTT.

This clone was seen a handful of times. V is TRBV7-2 and J is TRBJ1-3; D unclear. The germline V gene encodes CDR1 SGHTA and CDR2 FQGNSA. The CDR3 has 12 amino acids. V gave up 2 bases and J gave up 7 bases, with 6 bases separating them. CDR3 in amino acids: CASSLSSNTIYF. The DNA for the CDR3 is TGTGCCAGCAGCTTATCTTCCAACACCATATATTTT.

This clone occurred a few times. V gene TRBV5-1 combines with J gene TRBJ2-4; 7 bases fit TRBD1. CDR1 is SGHRS and CDR2 is YFSETQ in the germline V gene. The J segment lost 8 bases and the V segment lost 4 bases, leaving 12 bases of the junction unmatched. The CDR3 loop spans 15 amino acids. CDR3 in amino acids: CASSKIQGKEDIQYF. The CDR3 nucleotides read TGCGCCAGCAGCAAAATACAGGGGAAAGAGGACATTCAGTACTTC. Variable domain in full (rest from reference TRBV5-1 and TRBJ2-4): KAGVTQTPRYLIKTRGQQVTLSCSPISGHRSVSWYQQTPGQGLQFLFEYFSETQRNKGNFPGRFSGRQFSNSRSEMNVSTLELGDSALYLCASSKIQGKEDIQYFGAGTRLSVL.

This clone was seen just once. The chain carries TRBV5-6 and TRBJ1-2; no clear D gene. The CDR3 has 14 residues. V was cut by 4 bases and J by 4 bases, with 14 bases left in between. CDR1 is SGHDT, CDR2 YYEEEE, per germline. The CDR3 coding sequence is TGTGCCAGCAGCACGTCGTCTGGGCGCTATGGCTACACCTTC. Its protein is CASSTSSGRYGYTF.

This clone has more than one count but fewer than ten. This CDR3 is CASSLEAPLSGTMRQLFF. The CDR3 DNA follows: TGCGCCAGCAGCTTGGAAGCCCCGCTGAGCGGGACAATGAGGCAGCTGTTTTTT. V is TRBV5-1 and J is TRBJ2-2, with D possibly TRBD2 on 7 matching bases. Germline assignment: CDR1 SGHRS and CDR2 YFSETQ. V gave up 0 bases and J gave up 12 bases, with 27 bases separating them. The CDR3 is 18 amino acids.

The chain carries TRBV19 and TRBJ1-4, with 7 bases aligning to TRBD1. V shed 9 bases, J shed 0 bases, and the junction held 7 bases outside the gene matches. CDR1 is LNHDA, CDR2 SQIVND, per germline (reference sequence). The CDR3 is 15 residues long. The DNA of the CDR3 is TGTGCCAGCGCGACAGGGTCTACAACTAATGAAAAACTGTTTTTT. Translation gives CASATGSTTNEKLFF.

This clone was counted between two and nine times. Distinct nucleotide sequences in the sample also encode this CDR3. The rearrangement uses TRBV5-1 and TRBJ1-1, with D possibly TRBD1 on 6 matching bases. This CDR3 is built from 14 residues. Germline assignment: CDR1 SGHRS and CDR2 YFSETQ. Between the trimmed V and J ends, which lost 1 base and 1 base, there was a span of 8 bases. CDR3 sequence reads: CASSLSGENTEAFF. The DNA for the CDR3 is TGCGCCAGCAGCTTGTCAGGGGAGAACACTGAAGCTTTCTTT.

This clone was found a few times. The gene calls are TRBV23-1 and TRBJ2-7; TRBD1 aligns across 10 bases. TRBV23-1 has ORF status, its function being uncertain. The CDR3 spans 17 residues. V lost 8 bases and J lost 1; bases outside the gene matches: 14. The CDR3 region is CASGREMGTGASYEQYF. The CDR3 nucleotides are TGCGCCAGCGGCCGCGAAATGGGGACAGGGGCATCCTACGAGCAGTACTTC.

The chain is built from TRBV19 and TRBJ2-2; TRBD2 is a possible D gene (6 bases). CDR1 is LNHDA, CDR2 SQIVND, per germline (reference sequence). V was cut by 3 bases and J by 0 bases, with 8 bases left in between. This CDR3 is 15 amino acids long. CDR3 sequence (DNA): TGTGCCAGTAGTATTACGGGAGCGAACACCGGGGAGCTGTTTTTT. This translates into CASSITGANTGELFF.

The gene calls are TRBV6-5 and TRBJ2-2, with D uncertain. Trimming pared 0 bases from V and 9 bases from J, leaving 8 bases between. Germline CDR1 is MNHEY and CDR2 is SVGAGI. This CDR3 has 13 amino acids. The DNA for the CDR3 is TGTGCCAGCAGTTACTCGTACTTCCGGGAGCTGTTTTTT. Amino acid sequence: CASSYSYFRELFF.

This clone was picked up a small number of times. The chain couples TRBV4-3 to TRBJ2-1, with 10 bases that match TRBD2. The CDR3 loop spans 15 amino acids. Unmatched junction bases numbered 5, after V lost 1 base and J lost 8 bases. Looked up from germline, CDR1 is LGHNA and CDR2 is YSLEER. The CDR3 loop is CASSQVVAGGHEQFF. The CDR3 bases are TGCGCCAGCAGCCAAGTAGTAGCGGGAGGTCATGAGCAGTTCTTC.

The chain recombines TRBV7-3 with TRBJ2-3; no reliable D call. The CDR3 length is 13 residues. The V gene lost 5 bases and the J gene lost 4 bases, with 10 bases spanning the gap. CDR1 SGHTA and CDR2 FQGTGA come from the germline V gene. The CDR3 spells CASSGPGADTQYF. For the CDR3, the DNA is TGTGCCAGCAGCGGGCCGGGCGCAGATACGCAGTATTTT.

V gene TRBV7-2 combines with J gene TRBJ2-1; TRBD2 matches 12 bases. V was clipped by 1 base and J by 9 bases; unmatched bases: 7. Germline CDR1 SGHTA, CDR2 FQGNSA. The CDR3 consists of 16 residues. The CDR3 nucleotides read TGTGCCAGCAGCTTAGAGCTAGCGGGAGGGCAAGGTGAGCAGTTCTTC. It is translated as CASSLELAGGQGEQFF.

This clone has a handful of counts. This chain uses TRBV6-6 with TRBJ2-1; D ambiguous. V was shortened by 6 bases and J by 5 bases, with 11 bases between the two germline ends. Germline loops: CDR1 MNHNY, CDR2 SVGAGI (reference sequence). The CDR3 extends over 13 amino acids. CDR3 bases: TGTGCCAGCAGACCGTCTGGGAACAATGAGCAGTTCTTC. This gives the protein CASRPSGNNEQFF.

There are a few counts of this clone. The rearrangement joins TRBV10-3 to TRBJ1-2, with D uncertain. V dropped 11 bases and J dropped 0 bases, with 10 bases sitting between them. The CDR3 spans 12 residues. Per germline, CDR1 ENHRY and CDR2 SYGVKD. Written as DNA, the CDR3 is TGTGCCGCATCAGTGGCTAACTATGGCTACACCTTC. As protein: CAASVANYGYTF.

This clone was seen a handful of times. The chain employs TRBV19 and TRBJ2-3; no definite D call. Germline CDR1 reads LNHDA; CDR2 reads SQIVND (reference sequence). Trimming took 2 bases from V and 9 from J, leaving 9 bases between them. There are 12 residues in the CDR3. For the CDR3, the DNA is TGTGCCAGTAGTATAAGACTGGGGACGCAGTATTTT. Translated, it gives CASSIRLGTQYF.

V usage is TRBV27 and J usage is TRBJ1-5; weak D call: TRBD1 (6 bases). Germline CDR1 is MNHEY and CDR2 is SMNVEV (reference sequence). The CDR3 is made up of 14 amino acids. The germline V and J ends were trimmed by 3 bases and 6 bases, with 12 bases remaining between them. The CDR3 DNA is TGTGCCAGCAGTTTTAGGAGGGGGACTCAGCCCCAGCATTTT. It translates to CASSFRRGTQPQHF.

This rearrangement joins TRBV5-1 to TRBJ1-1, with D hard to call. CDR1 and CDR2 from the germline V gene are SGHRS and YFSETQ. Trimming stripped 0 bases from V and 6 bases from J, with 24 bases between. CDR3 length: 18 amino acids. The CDR3 reads CASSLAVPGLPNDAEAFF. CDR3 in DNA: TGCGCCAGCAGCTTGGCCGTACCAGGATTGCCTAATGACGCTGAAGCTTTCTTT.

This clone has only a few counts. The V call is TRBV5-1, the J call TRBJ2-1, with D perhaps matching TRBD1 (6 bases). The V gene lost 4 bases and the J gene lost 4 bases, with 15 bases spanning the gap. Germline lookup yields CDR1 SGHRS and CDR2 YFSETQ. The CDR3 extends over 15 amino acids. This chain's CDR3 is CASSPRGTIYNEQFF. DNA for the CDR3: TGCGCCAGCAGCCCCAGGGGTACAATATACAATGAGCAGTTCTTC. The variable domain in full, completed from reference TRBV5-1 and TRBJ2-1, reads KAGVTQTPRYLIKTRGQQVTLSCSPISGHRSVSWYQQTPGQGLQFLFEYFSETQRNKGNFPGRFSGRQFSNSRSEMNVSTLELGDSALYLCASSPRGTIYNEQFFGPGTRLTVL.

The chain joins TRBV19 to TRBJ1-1; D uncertain. The CDR3 length is 14 residues. CDR1 LNHDA and CDR2 SQIVND come from the germline V gene (reference sequence). V lost 3 bases and J lost 1, with 9 bases in between. The CDR3 DNA follows: TGTGCCAGTAGTATGCAGGTCGGGAACACTGAAGCTTTCTTT. Translating it yields CASSMQVGNTEAFF.